The rows below give T cell receptor beta chains drawn from one sample of a study of shared clonotypes between healthy human individuals. The table came from immunoSEQ multiplex PCR; TCRdb's copy has only in-frame clones and leaves some out. This repertoire shows about 120,000 clones, around 68% found once; its top ten account for 24%. Material for sequencing was memory CD8+ T cells sorted from blood. These receptors all come from a woman under 40 in good health. The CDR3 runs from the conserved cysteine through the conserved F or W.

>TRBV11-2|TRBJ1-1
CASSWTGPYTEAFF
>TRBV2|TRBJ1-5
CASNLDRVQPQHF
>TRBV28|TRBJ1-3
CASSLPPYGSGNTIYF
>TRBV11-2|TRBJ2-1
CASSLTTKDEQFF
>TRBV13|TRBJ2-7
CASSLEGEVPYEQYF
>TRBV6-4|TRBJ2-3
CASSDSAESGTQTQYF
>TRBV28|TRBJ2-7
CATESITGESYEQYF
>TRBV7-2|TRBJ1-1
CASSIGEDTEAFF
>TRBV27|TRBJ1-5
CASSLWGTSQPQHF
>TRBV5-6|TRBJ2-6
CASSRDRSSGANVLTF
>TRBV29-1|TRBJ2-2
CSVLGVNTGELFF
>TRBV27|TRBJ2-1
CASSLRARSYNEQFF
>TRBV25-1|TRBJ2-2
CASSESGVQPTGELFF
>TRBV7-9|TRBJ2-1
CASSLISNEQFF
>TRBV7-9|TRBJ2-7
CASSSRDFTYEQYF
>TRBV28|TRBJ1-5
CASSLSLLGGYTFMRYSNQPQHF
>TRBV5-4|TRBJ2-5
CASSSKRLELPGGETQYF
>TRBV27|TRBJ2-7
CASSLSITRSYYEQYF
>TRBV7-9|TRBJ1-2
CASSLAGTTGTGKYGYTF
>TRBV7-6|TRBJ2-1
CASSRWRGRYEQFF
>TRBV4-1|TRBJ2-1
CASSPGSWGEQFF
>TRBV7-9|TRBJ1-2
CASSLPLPGGDRNYGYTF
>TRBV25-1|TRBJ2-5
CASSGPGQDYQETQYF
>TRBV9|TRBJ2-7
CASSVGGQAYEQYF
>TRBV19|TRBJ2-7
CASSIAMGAEQYF
>TRBV7-8|TRBJ2-3
CASSLLADTQYF
>TRBV6-4|TRBJ2-3
CASSDSVFASGKTDTQYF
>TRBV7-7|TRBJ2-7
CASSPGYRSYEQYF
>TRBV5-6|TRBJ1-5
CASRLRGSNQPQHF
>TRBV5-5|TRBJ2-7
CASSPPSGSYEQYF
>TRBV7-6|TRBJ1-5
CASSSPTLGRNSNQPQHF
>TRBV5-5|TRBJ1-4
CASSLGDRHYEKLFF
>TRBV11-2|TRBJ1-2
CASSPRSPRVYGYTF
>TRBV7-9|TRBJ1-1
CASSLRGSGTEAFF
>TRBV9|TRBJ2-7
CASSPSWGYEQYF
>TRBV28|TRBJ1-1
CASSLYRGQGTEAFF
>TRBV15|TRBJ1-4
CATSRPSIERLGEKLFF
>TRBV27|TRBJ2-2
CASSTHYSMSTTGELFF
>TRBV27|TRBJ1-2
CASSYRPGIVTF
>TRBV5-4|TRBJ2-7
CASSQDDASPSYEQYF
>TRBV28|TRBJ2-6
CASSLSGTGANVLTF
>TRBV4-2|TRBJ2-7
CASSMAGENYEQYF
>TRBV29-1|TRBJ2-6
CSVAFSGANVLTF
>TRBV2|TRBJ1-2
CATRIWFRGSNGYTF
>TRBV5-6|TRBJ2-7
CASSLGGLIHYEQYF
>TRBV5-1|TRBJ2-2
CASSLAGELEAGELFF